The rows below give T cell receptor beta chains drawn from one sample of a study of T cells in Graves' hyperthyroidism and ophthalmopathy. TCRdb reprocessed the multiplex PCR reads via MiXCR and lists one record per CDR3 protein. The repertoire holds around 270,000 distinct CDR3 sequences, with roughly a fifth as singletons. The source material was blood. The receptors shown here come from a man over 45 with Graves' ophthalmopathy. Each CDR3 is given with its conserved first and last residue. D genes are given only for firm matches. Not every row has a clone size; where given, it reads once, few, many or a size class.

NA,TRBD1,TRBJ1-4,TRBV7-2,TGTGCCAGCAGCACCAGGACAGGGGCACTGTTTTTT,CASSTRTGALFF
few,TRBD2,TRBJ2-1,TRBV27,TGTGCCAGCAGCCTAACTAGCGGGGGGGCAGGGGAGCAGTTCTTC,CASSLTSGGAGEQFF
NA,TRBD2,TRBJ2-5,TRBV5-4,TGTGCCAGCAGCCTCCGGACTAGCGGTCAAGAGACCCAGTACTTC,CASSLRTSGQETQYF
NA,TRBD2,TRBJ2-2,TRBV5-1,TGCGCCAGCAGCTTGGGACTAGCGGAGTATAGGAACACCGGGGAGCTGTTTTTT,CASSLGLAEYRNTGELFF
many,TRBD1,TRBJ2-1,TRBV27,TGTGCCAGCAGTTTTGGGACAGGCGTCTACAATGAGCAGTTCTTC,CASSFGTGVYNEQFF
NA,NA,TRBJ1-2,TRBV6-2/TRBV6-3,TGTGCCAGCAGTCCAAGTGACTACTATGGCTACACCTTC,CASSPSDYYGYTF
NA,NA,TRBJ2-2,TRBV7-9,TGTGCCAGCAGCTTTCAGGGTCCGAACACCGGGGAGCTGTTTTTT,CASSFQGPNTGELFF
few,NA,TRBJ2-7,TRBV20-1,TGCAGTGCTGGATACCTGCGCGAGCAGTACTTC,CSAGYLREQYF
many,NA,TRBJ2-3,TRBV12-3/TRBV12-4,TGTGCCAGCGTGGAGGGCACAGATACGCAGTATTTT,CASVEGTDTQYF
many,TRBD1,TRBJ2-6,TRBV12-3/TRBV12-4,TGTGCCAGCAGAAACTCGTGGGACAGGGTTAACTCTGGGGCCAACGTCCTGACTTTC,CASRNSWDRVNSGANVLTF
many,NA,TRBJ1-2,TRBV30,TGTGCCTGGAGATTGGGCTGGGGGAGCGGCTACACCTTC,CAWRLGWGSGYTF
many,TRBD2,TRBJ2-3,TRBV28,TGTGCCAGCAACCGGGAGGGCCTCCCAGATACGCAGTATTTT,CASNREGLPDTQYF
NA,TRBD2,TRBJ2-5,TRBV9,TGTGCCAGCAGCACAGCGGGGATGCGGACCCAGTACTTC,CASSTAGMRTQYF
many,NA,TRBJ1-5,TRBV12-3/TRBV12-4,TGTGCCAGCAGGGTTCAGGGGTCGGAGCAGCCCCAGCATTTT,CASRVQGSEQPQHF
many,TRBD2,TRBJ2-1,TRBV28,TGTGCCAGCAGTTCCACGGGACTAGCGGGAGACTTCTCCTACAATGAGCAGTTCTTC,CASSSTGLAGDFSYNEQFF
NA,NA,TRBJ2-3,TRBV30,TGTGCCTGGAGTGTTGGCAGCGCTAGCACAGATACGCAGTATTTT,CAWSVGSASTDTQYF
NA,NA,TRBJ1-1,TRBV9,TGTGCCAGCAGCGTAGACGGGGATTTGGGCACTGAAGCTTTCTTT,CASSVDGDLGTEAFF
few,NA,TRBJ2-3,TRBV29-1,TGCAGCGGACGGACAGCGGGCACAGATACGCAGTATTTT,CSGRTAGTDTQYF
once,TRBD2,TRBJ2-1,TRBV2,TGTGCCAGCAGCCAAGACCGGGAGGGTGAGCAGTTCTTC,CASSQDREGEQFF
few,NA,TRBJ2-3,TRBV5-8,TGTGCCAGCAGTCCCCAGCCCGGGAGCTCAGATACGCAGTATTTT,CASSPQPGSSDTQYF
many,NA,TRBJ2-1,TRBV7-3,TGTGCCAGCAGCGTTGGCCCCCAGGGACTTTACAATGAGCAGTTCTTC,CASSVGPQGLYNEQFF
few,NA,TRBJ1-2,TRBV28,TGTGCCGGCAGTTCAAGCAGGGGATCGGATGGCTACACCTTC,CAGSSSRGSDGYTF
few,NA,TRBJ2-7,TRBV20-1,TGCAGTGCTAGAGATGGGGGCGGGGTCTCGACCTACGAGCAGTACTTC,CSARDGGGVSTYEQYF
NA,TRBD1,TRBJ2-2,TRBV4-1,TGCGCCAGCAGCCAAGAAGTGGCAGGGGGCGTAACCGGGGAGCTGTTTTTT,CASSQEVAGGVTGELFF
few,NA,TRBJ1-5,TRBV28,TGTGCCAGTCTTCCCAGGGCAGGGGCGAGGCAGCCCCAGCATTTT,CASLPRAGARQPQHF
many,TRBD2,TRBJ2-7,TRBV20-1,TGCAGTGCTTACCGGACTAGCGGGGGTACCTCCTACGAGCAGTACTTC,CSAYRTSGGTSYEQYF